This T cell receptor beta chain was identified during a study of blood T cells in healthy people across ages. Background on the study: Template switching picked up about one barcoded beta molecule for each two T cells.

Primed by a sample-barcoded 5' primer and a J-beta primer mix, a second PCR proceeded for about 6 to 11 cycles. Tags on each cDNA molecule came from a template-switch adaptor with 12 random nucleotides. TCRdb redid the calling of the 5' RACE reads with MiXCR, one entry per CDR3 protein. The table lists fewer than 2,000,000 distinct CDR3 sequences, about 31% of them singletons. From germline, CDR1 is ENHRY and CDR2 SYGVKD. V lost 11 bases and J 0 bases, leaving 13 bases between the germline ends. CDR3 length: 13 amino acids. This TCR derives from a young woman in good health. This sequence joins TRBV10-3 and TRBJ1-1, with TRBD1 as a possible D gene (5 bases). The sequencing sample was made of blood. The chain's CDR3 is CAALGTVNTEAFF. DNA of the CDR3: TGTGCCGCTTTGGGGACCGTGAACACTGAAGCTTTCTTT.